This entry lists 31 T cell receptor beta chains sequenced from one sample in a study of T cell responses to AZD1222 COVID-19 vaccine. The method was immunoSEQ multiplex PCR; TCRdb's version includes in-frame clones alone and lacks a portion of them. The sample has 150,000 to 200,000 clones, 88% seen once. Specimen: peripheral blood, collected 28 days after the second AZD1222 dose. The receptors derive from an adult who received the AZD1222 COVID-19 vaccine.

The V gene is TRBV19, the J gene TRBJ1-6; D is possibly TRBD1 (5 bases). Trimming left V 8 bases short and J 10 bases short, with 15 bases between. The CDR3 covers 13 residues. CDR1 and CDR2 from the germline V gene are LNHDA and SQIVND (reference sequence). CDR3 in amino acids: CASQTANLSPLHF. DNA for the CDR3: TGTGCCAGTCAGACAGCAAATTTATCACCCCTCCACTTT. Combining the CDR3 with reference TRBV19 and TRBJ1-6 gives the whole variable domain DGGITQSPKYLFRKEGQNVTLSCEQNLNHDAMYWYRQDPGQGLRLIYYSQIVNDFQKGDIAEGYSVSREKKESFPLTVTSAQKNPTAFYLCASQTANLSPLHFGNGTRLTVT.

The chain is built from TRBV24-1 and TRBJ1-3, with TRBD1 as a possible D gene (5 bases). This CDR3 comprises 12 residues. V was shortened by 11 bases and J by 0 bases, with 7 bases between the two germline ends. CDR1 is KGHDR and CDR2 is SFDVKD in the germline V gene. CDR3 region: CARQSSGNTIYF. In nucleotides, the CDR3 is TGTGCCAGACAGAGCTCTGGAAACACCATATATTTT.

V gene TRBV19 combines with J gene TRBJ1-1; D gene unclear. Looked up from germline, CDR1 is LNHDA and CDR2 is SQIVND (reference sequence). Trimming shortened V by 4 bases and J by 6 bases, and 6 bases separated the two germline ends. The CDR3 totals 11 residues. CDR3 DNA: TGTGCCAGTAGTAACGGGGCTGAAGCTTTCTTT. It yields the protein CASSNGAEAFF.

The CDR3 DNA reads TGTGCCAGCAGCCCGACAGGTGCAAATGAAAAACTGTTTTTT. Translated: CASSPTGANEKLFF. The chain recombines TRBV6-6 with TRBJ1-4, with D tentatively TRBD1 (6 bases). The CDR3 loop spans 14 amino acids. The germline gives CDR1 MNHNY, CDR2 SVGAGI (reference sequence). Trimming took 6 bases from V and 5 from J, leaving 13 bases between them.

V and J are TRBV12-5 and TRBJ1-1; TRBD1 matches 10 bases. The CDR3 sequence is 15 residues long. Losses at the gene ends were 2 bases for V and 10 bases for J; bases not matched to a gene: 10. Germline V CDR1 and CDR2: LGHNT, FRNRAP. DNA for the CDR3: TGTGCTAGTGGTTTGACCGGGACAGGGGTTGAGAGAGCTTTCTTT. The encoded protein is CASGLTGTGVERAFF. The variable domain in full, with the rest retrieved from reference TRBV12-5 and TRBJ1-1, is DARVTQTPRHKVTEMGQEVTMRCQPILGHNTVFWYRQTMMQGLELLAYFRNRAPLDDSGMPKDRFSAEMPDATLATLKIQPSEPRDSAVYFCASGLTGTGVERAFFGQGTRLTVV.

The J gene is TRBJ1-5, the V gene TRBV29-1; D uncertain. The V end lost 6 bases, the J end lost 6 bases, and 9 bases lay between the germline ends. CDR1 and CDR2 (germline): SQVTM, ANQGSEA. The CDR3 extends over 11 amino acids. CDR3: CSVGETQPQHF. The DNA of the CDR3 is TGCAGCGTAGGAGAGACTCAGCCCCAGCATTTT.

This chain uses TRBV27 with TRBJ1-1, with 8 nucleotides matching TRBD1. The V and J ends lost 4 bases and 3 bases, in that order; junction bases with no gene match: 13. Per germline, CDR1 MNHEY and CDR2 SMNVEV (reference sequence). The CDR3 sequence is 17 residues long. CDR3 in DNA: TGTGCCAGCAGTTCCCTTGGACAGGGCGGGAAGGACACTGAAGCTTTCTTT. Its protein is CASSSLGQGGKDTEAFF.

The chain carries TRBV11-2 and TRBJ1-4, with no clear D. Germline CDR1 reads SGHAT; CDR2 reads FQNNGV. The CDR3 extends over 15 amino acids. Deletions cut 5 bases from V and 8 bases from J, with 18 bases between. CDR3 in DNA: TGTGCCAGCAGCCCTCTTGGGGAATTAGGGGAAAAACTGTTTTTT. This gives the protein CASSPLGELGEKLFF.

The chain links TRBV6-5 to TRBJ1-1; TRBD1 agrees at 7 bases. After removal of 6 bases from V and 4 bases from J, the junction contained 5 bases not matched to a gene. Germline V gives CDR1 MNHEY, CDR2 SVGAGI. This CDR3 contains 13 residues. CDR3 loop: CASRRDRVTEAFF. CDR3 sequence (DNA): TGTGCCAGCAGGCGAGACAGGGTCACTGAAGCTTTCTTT.

This clone showed up just a few times. The chain combines TRBV7-6 with TRBJ1-6; 7 bases agree with TRBD1. The CDR3 is 16 residues long. The germline V gene encodes CDR1 SGHVS and CDR2 FNYEAQ. J gave up 11 bases and V 4 bases, and 14 bases lay outside the gene matches. CDR3 nucleotide sequence: TGTGCCAGCAGCTCCCATCTAGGGACAGTCCTTGCACCCCTCCACTTT. The encoded protein is CASSSHLGTVLAPLHF.

The genes are TRBV2 and TRBJ1-5; tentatively, D is TRBD1 (6 bases). Trimming removed 6 bases from V and 0 bases from J, with 18 bases in between. This CDR3 has 17 residues. Germline assignment: CDR1 SNHLY and CDR2 FYNNEI. The CDR3 sequence: CASSLIPGHNSNQPQHF. The CDR3 bases are TGTGCCAGCAGCCTTATTCCGGGACACAATAGCAATCAGCCCCAGCATTTT.

The chain couples TRBV18 to TRBJ1-2, with TRBD1 as a possible D gene (5 bases). The CDR3 is made up of 15 amino acids. V lost 5 bases to trimming and J lost 5 bases, with 18 bases between them. Germline V lookup: CDR1 KGHSH, CDR2 LQKENI. This chain's CDR3 is CASSAIPGLGYGYTF. The CDR3 coding sequence is TGTGCCAGCTCAGCTATTCCAGGGTTAGGATATGGCTACACCTTC.

The genes are TRBV19 and TRBJ1-5; D not resolved. V gave up 4 bases and J gave up 5 bases, with 12 bases separating them. This CDR3 has 14 amino acids. In germline, CDR1 is LNHDA, CDR2 SQIVND (reference sequence). As DNA, the CDR3 is TGTGCCAGTAGTACCAAAGTAGGCGATCAGCCCCAGCATTTT. Its translation: CASSTKVGDQPQHF.

The chain recombines TRBV3-1 (or the pseudogene TRBV3-2) with TRBJ1-1; no reliable D call. CDR3 size: 14 residues. Per the germline V gene, CDR1 is LGHDT and CDR2 is YNNKEL (reference sequence). The V end was cut by 0 bases, the J end by 0 bases, with 5 bases between. CDR3 region: CASSQEPMNTEAFF. The CDR3 DNA reads TGTGCCAGCAGCCAAGAACCAATGAACACTGAAGCTTTCTTT.

The CDR3 sequence: CASSAGGLVQPQHF. CDR3 nucleotides: TGTGCCAGCAGTGCCGGGGGCTTAGTTCAGCCCCAGCATTTT. The rearrangement uses TRBV25-1 and TRBJ1-5; a weak D match, TRBD1 (6 bases). Germline V CDR1 and CDR2: MGHDK, SYGVNS. This CDR3 has 14 amino acids. V gave up 4 bases and J gave up 6 bases, with 13 bases separating them.

This clone came up once. This chain connects TRBV27 to TRBJ2-1; 8 bases map to TRBD1. With V trimmed by 6 bases and J by 1 base, 8 bases remained unmatched. Germline lookup yields CDR1 MNHEY and CDR2 SMNVEV (reference sequence). The CDR3 contains 16 residues. The CDR3 spells CASSSPDRGSYNEQFF. In nucleotides, the CDR3 is TGTGCCAGCAGCTCCCCTGACAGGGGATCCTACAATGAGCAGTTCTTC.

The CDR3 region is CASSLFAGLTEAFF. CDR3 DNA: TGTGCCAGCAGCTTGTTCGCAGGGCTCACTGAAGCTTTCTTT. V gene TRBV5-8 combines with J gene TRBJ1-1; D is possibly TRBD1 (5 bases). Looked up from germline, CDR1 is SGHTS and CDR2 is YDEGEE. The CDR3 length is 14 residues. Trimming took off 1 base at V and 4 bases at J, with 11 bases between the two ends.

The rearrangement uses TRBV7-2 and TRBJ2-7, with 7 bases lining up with TRBD2. V was pared by 1 base and J by 0 bases, with 3 bases of the junction left unmatched. CDR1 is SGHTA, CDR2 FQGNSA, per germline. CDR3 length: 15 amino acids. As DNA, the CDR3 is TGTGCCAGCAGCTTAGAAGCGGGGAGCTCCTACGAGCAGTACTTC. Translating gives CASSLEAGSSYEQYF.

The chain recombines TRBV9 with TRBJ2-2; D unclear. Germline V CDR1 and CDR2: SGDLS, YYNGEE. The CDR3 loop spans 14 amino acids. Between the trimmed V and J ends, which lost 0 bases and 3 bases, there was a span of 6 bases. In DNA form, the CDR3 reads TGTGCCAGCAGCGTAGACATATACACCGGGGAGCTGTTTTTT. It is translated as CASSVDIYTGELFF.

This clone was recorded only once. The gene calls are TRBV7-2 and TRBJ2-7; tentative D call: TRBD1 (6 bases). The germline V gene encodes CDR1 SGHTA and CDR2 FQGNSA. V lost 1 base, J lost 3 bases, and 10 bases lay in between. This CDR3 contains 14 residues. CDR3 nucleotide sequence: TGTGCCAGCAGCTTAGGGGGGCAAAACTACGAGCAGTACTTC. This gives the protein CASSLGGQNYEQYF.

The CDR3 DNA is TGTGCCTGGAGTGTCCCGGGGCAGCCCCAGCATTTT. Protein: CAWSVPGQPQHF. The gene calls are TRBV30 and TRBJ1-5; D uncertain. This CDR3 has 12 residues. Trimming left V 0 bases short and J 7 bases short, with 7 bases between. Germline V gives CDR1 GTSNPN, CDR2 SVGIG (reference sequence).

The chain recombines TRBV3-1 (or the pseudogene TRBV3-2) with TRBJ2-5; 7 bases map to TRBD2. Germline V lookup: CDR1 LGHDT, CDR2 YNNKEL (reference sequence). This CDR3 region has 14 residues. V lost 1 base to trimming and J lost 3 bases; unmatched junction nucleotides: 2. The CDR3 region is CASSQVAGKETQYF. As DNA, the CDR3 is TGTGCCAGCAGCCAAGTAGCGGGTAAAGAGACCCAGTACTTC.

This chain uses TRBV12-3 or TRBV12-4 with TRBJ1-5; perhaps TRBD1 as D (5 bases). V was pared by 6 bases and J by 6 bases, with 12 bases between. The CDR3 covers 13 residues. The CDR3 spells CASSHAGTQPQHF. The CDR3 nucleotides read TGTGCCAGCAGCCACGCGGGGACTCAGCCCCAGCATTTT.

Written as DNA, the CDR3 is TGTGCCAGCAGCTACCGGACAGGGGTCGCCCGGAACACTGAAGCTTTCTTT. This sequence encodes CASSYRTGVARNTEAFF. The gene calls are TRBV7-2 and TRBJ1-1; TRBD1 matches 9 bases. The V gene's germline CDR1 is SGHTA and CDR2 FQGNSA. With V trimmed by 4 bases and J by 1 base, 10 bases remained unmatched. CDR3 length: 17 residues.

The chain is built from TRBV5-4 and TRBJ2-4; no firm D call. V shed 0 bases and J shed 8 bases, with 9 bases lying between them. CDR3 size: 13 residues. Germline V gene lookup returns CDR1 SGHNT and CDR2 YYREEE (reference sequence). The CDR3 DNA follows: TGTGCCAGCAGCTTGGAGGGCGCGGACATTCAGTACTTC. Protein: CASSLEGADIQYF.

This clone was observed a handful of times. The rearrangement uses TRBV7-9 and TRBJ1-1; 7 bases map to TRBD1. Per the germline V gene, CDR1 is SEHNR and CDR2 is FQNEAQ (reference sequence). The CDR3 contains 13 residues. J lost 6 bases, V lost 3 bases, and 4 bases had no gene match. The CDR3 sequence is CASSFSTGPEAFF. CDR3 bases: TGTGCCAGCAGCTTTTCGACAGGGCCTGAAGCTTTCTTT.

This clone was recorded once. The chain recombines TRBV7-9 with TRBJ1-1; the D is unclear. Trimming stripped 5 bases from V and 6 bases from J, with 16 bases between. Germline CDR1 reads SEHNR; CDR2 reads FQNEAQ (reference sequence). This CDR3 spans 14 amino acids. The CDR3 DNA reads as TGTGCCAGCAGCCCCCGGTACACGGAGGCTGAAGCTTTCTTT. It yields the protein CASSPRYTEAEAFF.

The sample holds a few counts of this clone. DNA of the CDR3: TGCGCCAGCAGCGATGGAGACGGGGGGACTGAAGCTTTCTTT. It specifies CASSDGDGGTEAFF. The chain joins TRBV5-1 to TRBJ1-1, with a weak D call TRBD1 (5 bases). Germline CDR1 SGHRS, CDR2 YFSETQ. The V end was cut by 4 bases, the J end by 5 bases, with 15 bases between. The CDR3 sequence is 14 residues long.

This chain links TRBV12-5 with TRBJ2-7; D not resolved. Germline CDR1 reads LGHNT; CDR2 reads FRNRAP. Trimming removed 9 bases at V and 1 base at J, with 10 bases between. This CDR3 is built from 12 residues. The CDR3 bases are TGTGCTAGCGGACCGGTTTCCTACGAGCAGTACTTC. Translated, it gives CASGPVSYEQYF.

The gene calls are TRBV19 and TRBJ1-6; D is possibly TRBD1 (6 bases). V was clipped by 7 bases and J by 5 bases, with 12 bases between them. The germline V gene encodes CDR1 LNHDA and CDR2 SQIVND (reference sequence). This CDR3 is 14 amino acids long. The DNA for the CDR3 is TGTGCCAGTATATCGACAGGACATAATTCACCCCTCCACTTT. Translation: CASISTGHNSPLHF.

V and J are TRBV5-1 and TRBJ1-2; 8 nucleotides match TRBD1. In germline, CDR1 is SGHRS, CDR2 YFSETQ. V dropped 5 bases and J dropped 5; count of bases not matched to a gene: 8. The CDR3 is 14 amino acids. The DNA for the CDR3 is TGCGCCAGCAGTTCTGGACAGGGCTTTTATGGCTACACCTTC. It translates to CASSSGQGFYGYTF.